This T cell receptor beta chain is drawn from a study of shared clonotypes between healthy human individuals. Regarding the study as a whole: When naive CD4 clonotypes were compared across a few donors, approximately 5% were shared.

Profiled with immunoSEQ multiplex PCR; TCRdb holds only in-frame clones, not every one. The table shows roughly 2.2 million clones, with more than 80% occurring only once. There are 17 residues in the CDR3. CDR1 and CDR2 (germline): SNHLY, FYNNEI. The V end was cut by 0 bases, the J end by 3 bases, with 12 bases between. Splitting the CD4+ cells yielded a CD45RA+ naive subset and a CD45RA-negative memory subset. For this clone: The antigen remains undetermined.

This sequence originates from a man between 18 and 29 years old in good health. Some clones in this sample may be carry-over from other donors' samples. The chain links TRBV2 to TRBJ2-6, with a weak D call TRBD2 (5 bases). Sequenced input: naive CD4+ T cells from PBMCs. Subset specified: CD45RA+ positively selected. DNA for the CDR3: TGTGCCAGCAGTGAAGCGCTTCGGGGTCTTGGGGCCAACGTCCTGACTTTC. As protein: CASSEALRGLGANVLTF.